The 20 T cell receptor beta chains listed next were all sequenced from one sample in a study of radiation and T cells in renal cell carcinoma. The table came from immunoSEQ multiplex PCR; TCRdb's copy has only in-frame clones and leaves some out. In the table there are 95,000 to 150,000 clones, 82% of which are singletons. As for time point: baseline pretreatment blood. Treatment described: 15 Gy SBRT to primary tumor, nephrectomy 4 weeks later. Here the sequenced sample was blood, taken from a patient whose treatment included radiotherapy and nephrectomy. These TCRs come from a woman aged 55-69 years with renal cell carcinoma.

V is TRBV4-1 and J is TRBJ1-3; a weak D match, TRBD1 (5 bases). V lost 1 base to trimming and J lost 4 bases, with 8 bases between them. This CDR3 comprises 14 residues. Germline V gene data show CDR1 as MGHRA and CDR2 as YSYEKL. The CDR3 nucleotides read TGCGCCAGCAGCCAAGGGGGCCAAGGAAACACCATATATTTT. The encoded protein is CASSQGGQGNTIYF.

The chain has TRBV5-1 and TRBJ2-1; 11 nucleotides align to TRBD2. The CDR3 spans 15 residues. V lost 4 bases and J lost 8; bases outside the gene matches: 8. Germline V CDR1 and CDR2: SGHRS, YFSETQ. The CDR3 protein is CASSPTSGGRDEQFF. The CDR3 DNA reads as TGCGCCAGCAGCCCCACTAGCGGGGGACGGGATGAGCAGTTCTTC.

J is TRBJ2-7 and V is TRBV27; 7 bases fit TRBD1. V was clipped by 1 base and J by 5 bases; unmatched bases: 2. The CDR3 covers 13 residues. Per germline, CDR1 MNHEY and CDR2 SMNVEV (reference sequence). CDR3 coding DNA: TGTGCCAGCAGTTTATTAGGGGGCGACGAGCAGTACTTC. This sequence encodes CASSLLGGDEQYF.

The V gene is TRBV5-5, the J gene TRBJ1-2; 7 bases fit TRBD1. CDR1 and CDR2 (germline): SGHKS, YYEKEE (reference sequence). The CDR3 consists of 15 residues. V dropped 3 bases and J dropped 6; count of bases not matched to a gene: 11. The CDR3 sequence is CASSSTVTGRNGYTF. DNA of the CDR3: TGTGCCAGCAGCTCCACCGTGACAGGGAGGAATGGCTACACCTTC.

The genes are TRBV28 and TRBJ2-7; TRBD1 matches at 7 bases. This CDR3 spans 14 amino acids. The germline CDR1 and CDR2 sequences are MDHEN and SYDVKM. Unmatched junction bases numbered 6, after V lost 7 bases and J lost 0 bases. The CDR3 protein is CASIGQASSYEQYF. In nucleotides, the CDR3 is TGTGCCAGCATTGGACAGGCTAGCTCCTACGAGCAGTACTTC.

The chain is built from TRBV4-1 and TRBJ2-1; D uncertain. This CDR3 has 16 residues. V lost 4 bases and J 1 base, leaving 14 bases between the germline ends. The germline V gene has CDR1 MGHRA and CDR2 YSYEKL. Written as DNA, the CDR3 is TGCGCCAGCAGCCGAGGCTTAGCAATTTCCTACAATGAGCAGTTCTTC. This sequence encodes CASSRGLAISYNEQFF.

The rearrangement joins TRBV4-3 to TRBJ2-3; D is ambiguous. The germline V gene encodes CDR1 LGHNA and CDR2 YSLEER. V was trimmed by 4 bases and J by 0 bases, leaving 8 bases between them. The CDR3 is 14 residues long. The CDR3 spells CASSREPSTDTQYF. The CDR3 nucleotides are TGCGCCAGCAGCCGGGAACCTAGCACAGATACGCAGTATTTT.

CDR3 protein: CASSFARDRGLGEQYF. The CDR3 coding sequence is TGCGCCAGCAGCTTCGCCAGGGACAGGGGATTAGGCGAGCAGTACTTC. This sequence joins TRBV10-2 and TRBJ2-7; 10 nucleotides match TRBD1. Germline CDR1 WSHSY, CDR2 SAAADI. J was trimmed by 6 bases and V by 6 bases; bases with no gene match: 14. CDR3 size: 16 residues.

This clone occurred once. In DNA form, the CDR3 reads TGTGCCAGCAGCTTAAGGCAGGGGAGCACAGATACGCAGTATTTT. Protein product: CASSLRQGSTDTQYF. The J gene is TRBJ2-3, the V gene TRBV7-2; weak D call: TRBD1 (6 bases). This CDR3 contains 15 residues. Trimming took off 2 bases at V and 0 bases at J, with 9 bases between the two ends. Germline loops: CDR1 SGHTA, CDR2 FQGNSA.

This clone was seen only a few times. This chain links TRBV30 with TRBJ1-2, with D unclear. V gave up 0 bases and J gave up 3 bases, with 8 bases separating them. The V gene's germline CDR1 is GTSNPN and CDR2 SVGIG (reference sequence). The CDR3 covers 13 residues. CDR3 in DNA: TGTGCCTGGAGTGTAGTCGGGGACTATGGCTACACCTTC. This encodes CAWSVVGDYGYTF.

The J gene is TRBJ2-1, the V gene TRBV14; D is unclear. There are 13 residues in the CDR3. Trimming cost V 1 base and J 9 bases, with 10 bases left between them. From germline, CDR1 is SGHDN and CDR2 FVKESK. CDR3 residues: CASSQGWLAEQFF. DNA for the CDR3: TGTGCCAGCAGCCAAGGGTGGTTGGCTGAGCAGTTCTTC. Looking up the rest from reference TRBV14 and TRBJ2-1 gives the full variable domain: EAGVTQFPSHSVIEKGQTVTLRCDPISGHDNLYWYRRVMGKEIKFLLHFVKESKQDESGMPNNRFLAERTGGTYSTLKVQPAELEDSGVYFCASSQGWLAEQFFGPGTRLTVL.

CDR3 in DNA: TGCGCCAGCAGCCAGAACAGGGGGGCAGATACGCAGTATTTT. This sequence encodes CASSQNRGADTQYF. The gene calls are TRBV4-1 and TRBJ2-3; the match to TRBD1 covers 8 bases. The CDR3 has 14 amino acids. The J segment lost 4 bases and the V segment lost 3 bases, leaving 3 bases of the junction unmatched. Germline V CDR1 and CDR2: MGHRA, YSYEKL.

The chain links TRBV7-2 to TRBJ2-1; D gene unclear. V was cut by 1 base and J by 2 bases, with 6 bases left in between. CDR1 is SGHTA, CDR2 FQGNSA, per germline. The CDR3 covers 14 residues. The chain's CDR3 is CASSLEGTYNEQFF. The CDR3 coding sequence is TGTGCCAGCAGCTTAGAAGGGACCTACAATGAGCAGTTCTTC.

This rearrangement joins TRBV5-1 to TRBJ2-7; TRBD2 matches 14 bases. Germline V gives CDR1 SGHRS, CDR2 YFSETQ. The J segment lost 0 bases and the V segment lost 4 bases, leaving 6 bases of the junction unmatched. This CDR3 is built from 17 residues. The CDR3 bases are TGCGCCAGCAGCAAAGGACTAGCGGGGGGCCTCTCCTACGAGCAGTACTTC. Translating it yields CASSKGLAGGLSYEQYF.

This chain joins TRBV7-9 and TRBJ1-6; D uncertain. Deletions cut 5 bases from V and 7 bases from J, with 6 bases between. CDR1 and CDR2 from the germline V gene are SEHNR and FQNEAQ (reference sequence). The CDR3 extends over 12 amino acids. CDR3 in DNA: TGTGCCAGCAGCCAGGAGAATTCACCCCTCCACTTT. This translates into CASSQENSPLHF.

V usage is TRBV19 and J usage is TRBJ2-7, with D possibly TRBD2 on 6 matching bases. The CDR3 sequence is 14 residues long. Germline CDR1 is LNHDA and CDR2 is SQIVND (reference sequence). Trimming cost V 5 bases and J 2 bases, with 13 bases left between them. This CDR3 is CASSSGGSTYEQYF. For the CDR3, the DNA is TGTGCCAGTAGTTCTGGGGGGTCGACCTACGAGCAGTACTTC.

The chain recombines TRBV4-2 with TRBJ1-1, with D possibly being TRBD1 (5 bases). The CDR3 covers 14 residues. CDR1 LGHNA and CDR2 YNFKEQ come from the germline V gene. Deletions cut 1 base from V and 5 bases from J, with 11 bases between. CDR3 amino acids: CASSQGDRLTEAFF. For the CDR3, the DNA is TGTGCCAGCAGCCAAGGGGACCGACTGACTGAAGCTTTCTTT.

The V and J genes are TRBV30 and TRBJ1-2; D remains unclear. The germline gives CDR1 GTSNPN, CDR2 SVGIG (reference sequence). With 3 bases removed from V and 4 bases from J, the gap between germline ends came to 18 bases. The CDR3 is 15 residues long. CDR3 protein: CAWSGLDGVGYGYTF. The CDR3, as DNA: TGTGCCTGGAGCGGTCTCGACGGGGTAGGCTATGGCTACACCTTC.

The table lists this clone with a count of one. This chain connects TRBV4-3 to TRBJ2-1, with TRBD1 matching over 7 bases. CDR1 LGHNA and CDR2 YSLEER come from the germline V gene. The CDR3 consists of 18 residues. V lost 4 bases, J lost 0 bases, and 12 bases stayed unmatched. The CDR3 loop reads CASSRGTDYSSSYNEQFF. The DNA of the CDR3 is TGCGCCAGCAGCCGAGGGACAGACTACTCGAGCTCCTACAATGAGCAGTTCTTC.

The table lists this clone with a few counts. The chain links TRBV2 to TRBJ1-3; D call uncertain. The CDR3 runs 14 residues. V was pared by 3 bases and J by 4 bases, with 10 bases between. Germline values: CDR1 SNHLY, CDR2 FYNNEI. The CDR3 DNA reads TGTGCCAGCAGTGAGACGCGAGGGGGAAACACCATATATTTT. Amino acid sequence: CASSETRGGNTIYF.